Presented here are 15 T cell receptor beta chains from one specimen sequenced in a study of blood T cell repertoires in COVID-19. The method was immunoSEQ multiplex PCR; TCRdb's version includes in-frame clones alone and lacks a portion of them. The sample includes about 260,000 clones, 88% seen only once; the top ten take under 3.5%. The source material was PBMCs or T cells enriched from blood (not recorded which). These receptors were obtained from a woman aged 45-60 years who had recovered from COVID-19.

The CDR3 DNA reads TGTGCCAGCAGTTCCCCCCATAGCACAGATACGCAGTATTTT. It specifies CASSSPHSTDTQYF. The rearrangement links TRBV28 to TRBJ2-3, with D unresolved. The V gene's germline CDR1 is MDHEN and CDR2 SYDVKM. Trimming removed 4 bases at V and 0 bases at J, with 8 bases between. This CDR3 is 14 amino acids long.

This clone has just one count. The rearrangement joins TRBV11-2 to TRBJ2-1, with 10 bases fitting TRBD1. The CDR3 extends over 17 amino acids. V shed 5 bases, J shed 2 bases, and the junction held 9 bases outside the gene matches. Per the germline V gene, CDR1 is SGHAT and CDR2 is FQNNGV. The CDR3 region has the DNA TGTGCCAGCAGCACCCTCCGGGACAGGGGAGCCTACAATGAGCAGTTCTTC. This translates into CASSTLRDRGAYNEQFF.

This sequence joins TRBV4-3 and TRBJ2-1; 9 nucleotides line up with TRBD2. Trimming removed 0 bases from V and 7 bases from J; junction bases left unmatched: 7. Germline values: CDR1 LGHNA, CDR2 YSLEER. The CDR3 is 16 amino acids. In DNA, the CDR3 is TGCGCCAGCAGCCAAGAGCTGGCGGGAGGGATAAATGAGCAGTTCTTC. This codes for CASSQELAGGINEQFF.

This chain connects TRBV7-2 to TRBJ1-2; D gene ambiguous. The CDR3 loop spans 13 amino acids. V shed 1 base and J shed 8 bases, with 11 bases lying between them. Germline V CDR1 and CDR2: SGHTA, FQGNSA. The CDR3 spells CASSLERQKGYTF. The CDR3 DNA reads as TGTGCCAGCAGCTTAGAACGTCAGAAAGGCTACACCTTC.

The chain has TRBV5-6 and TRBJ2-5, with 13 bases aligning to TRBD2. After removal of 0 bases from V and 3 bases from J, the junction contained 8 bases not matched to a gene. The CDR3 contains 18 residues. Per the germline V gene, CDR1 is SGHDT and CDR2 is YYEEEE. The CDR3 here is CASSLVVGLAGTKETQYF. CDR3 nucleotide sequence: TGTGCCAGCAGCTTGGTTGTGGGACTAGCGGGAACGAAAGAGACCCAGTACTTC.

V is TRBV11-2 and J is TRBJ1-2, with a possible D match to TRBD1 (5 bases). The CDR3 contains 15 residues. V shed 2 bases and J shed 4 bases, with 14 bases lying between them. Germline V gives CDR1 SGHAT, CDR2 FQNNGV. CDR3 protein: CASSLNRGGTYGYTF. Written as DNA, the CDR3 is TGTGCCAGCAGCTTAAATCGCGGCGGGACCTATGGCTACACCTTC.

The chain couples TRBV7-9 to TRBJ2-1, with 10 nucleotides matching TRBD1. This CDR3 region has 15 residues. The trim removed 4 bases at V and 2 bases at J, leaving 2 bases unmatched. Germline lookup yields CDR1 SEHNR and CDR2 FQNEAQ (reference sequence). The DNA of the CDR3 is TGTGCCAGCAGCTCCGGACAGGGGGCCTACAATGAGCAGTTCTTC. Translated: CASSSGQGAYNEQFF.

The chain uses TRBV7-2 and TRBJ2-3; 9 bases map to TRBD2. Germline V lookup: CDR1 SGHTA, CDR2 FQGNSA. The CDR3 length is 17 residues. Unmatched junction bases numbered 8, after V lost 2 bases and J lost 2 bases. Here the CDR3 reads CASSLFSGSLVTDTQYF. The CDR3 DNA is TGTGCCAGCAGCTTATTTAGCGGGAGTCTTGTCACAGATACGCAGTATTTT. The whole variable domain, remainder taken from reference TRBV7-2 and TRBJ2-3, is GAGVSQSPSNKVTEKGKDVELRCDPISGHTALYWYRQSLGQGLEFLIYFQGNSAPDKSGLPSDRFSAERTGGSVSTLTIQRTQQEDSAVYLCASSLFSGSLVTDTQYFGPGTRLTVL.

The chain combines TRBV4-3 with TRBJ1-1, with 8 bases fitting TRBD1. Looked up from germline, CDR1 is LGHNA and CDR2 is YSLEER. The CDR3 runs to 15 residues. J gave up 4 bases and V 2 bases, and 6 bases lay outside the gene matches. For the CDR3, the DNA is TGCGCCAGCAGCCAAAACAGGGGGGTGGGCACTGAAGCTTTCTTT. Amino acid sequence: CASSQNRGVGTEAFF.

V is TRBV5-8 and J is TRBJ2-6; 9 nucleotides align to TRBD1. CDR1 is SGHTS and CDR2 is YDEGEE in the germline V gene. V lost 1 base and J lost 0; bases outside the gene matches: 8. This CDR3 is built from 19 residues. CDR3 protein: CASSLSSGQGSSGANVLTF. In DNA form, the CDR3 reads TGTGCCAGCAGCTTGAGTTCGGGACAGGGAAGCTCTGGGGCCAACGTCCTGACTTTC. Full variable domain (missing parts from reference TRBV5-8 and TRBJ2-6): EAGVTQSPTHLIKTRGQQATLRCSPISGHTSVYWYQQALGLGLQFLLWYDEGEERNRGNFPPRFSGRQFPNYSSELNVNALELEDSALYLCASSLSSGQGSSGANVLTFGAGSRLTVL.

J is TRBJ1-6 and V is TRBV14, with TRBD1 matching 9 bases. The CDR3 consists of 15 residues. Germline loops: CDR1 SGHDN, CDR2 FVKESK. Unmatched junction bases numbered 5, after V lost 4 bases and J lost 7 bases. The chain's CDR3 is CASSRSGTGNSPLHF. CDR3 bases: TGTGCCAGCAGCCGATCCGGGACAGGGAATTCACCCCTCCACTTT.

This clone showed up just a few times. The chain has TRBV14 and TRBJ1-6; no firm D call. The CDR3 sequence is 12 residues long. Germline V gene data show CDR1 as SGHDN and CDR2 as FVKESK. V lost 4 bases to trimming and J lost 6 bases, with 4 bases between them. The CDR3 spells CASSLFNSPLHF. The CDR3 DNA follows: TGTGCCAGCAGCCTCTTTAATTCACCCCTCCACTTT.

The rearrangement uses TRBV24-1 and TRBJ2-1; 8 nucleotides align to TRBD2. CDR1 KGHDR and CDR2 SFDVKD come from the germline V gene. The V segment lost 3 bases and the J segment 0 bases; nucleotides outside the gene matches: 3. The CDR3 is 16 residues long. The CDR3 protein is CATSDTTSGSYNEQFF. For the CDR3, the DNA is TGTGCCACCAGTGATACCACTAGCGGCTCCTACAATGAGCAGTTCTTC.

The J gene is TRBJ2-3, the V gene TRBV19; 9 nucleotides agree with TRBD2. CDR1 is LNHDA and CDR2 is SQIVND in the germline V gene (reference sequence). The CDR3 is 17 amino acids. Trimming removed 2 bases from V and 4 bases from J; junction bases left unmatched: 10. CDR3 sequence: CASSITPGLAGSDTQYF. The CDR3 nucleotides are TGTGCCAGTAGTATAACCCCCGGGCTAGCGGGATCAGATACGCAGTATTTT.

V usage is TRBV11-1 and J usage is TRBJ2-7; 8 bases are shared with TRBD1. CDR1 is SGHAT, CDR2 FQDESV, per germline (reference sequence). With 5 bases clipped from V and 8 bases from J, the junction kept 11 bases outside the gene matches. The CDR3 has 14 amino acids. The CDR3, as DNA: TGTGCCAGCAGCCCCGGCGCGGGACAGGATAAGCAGTACTTC. Its translation is CASSPGAGQDKQYF.